This T cell receptor (beta chain) appears in the sequencing data of a study of CD8+ T cells in alopecia areata. The CDR3 spans 15 residues. V trimming: 4 bases; J trimming: 4 bases; junction bases outside the gene matches: 6. Germline-derived CDR1 and CDR2 are LNHDA and SQIVND (reference sequence). Reverse transcribed after extraction, RNA yielded cDNA as the sequencing template. Produced via immunoSEQ multiplex PCR; TCRdb's table is partial and in-frame only. The sample gives about 150,000 clones, roughly 64% of which show up once; roughly 6.7% is in the top ten. The chain has TRBV19 and TRBJ1-4, with 7 bases identical to TRBD1. Sample: CD4+ T cells sorted from blood, taken at week 0. The TCR was taken from a human donor with alopecia areata. In DNA form, the CDR3 reads TGTGCCAGTAGTACTGGGACAGTCGGTAATGAAAAACTGTTTTTT. Amino acid sequence: CASSTGTVGNEKLFF.